These 31 T cell receptor beta chains were all obtained from the same sample, sequenced in a study of metastatic and nonmetastatic thyroid tumors. There were no patients who had received any treatment before thyroid surgery. TCRdb re-called clones from the PCR reads using MiXCR. The sample holds about 20,000 clones, 34% seen once. Sequences were obtained from tumor tissue. The receptors here all came from a male donor with papillary thyroid cancer or a benign thyroid nodule (not recorded which). Some clones in this sample may be carry-over from other donors' samples.

This clone counts as medium-sized. This chain connects TRBV27 to TRBJ1-3; no clear D gene. With 8 bases removed from V and 0 bases from J, the gap between germline ends came to 17 bases. CDR1 is MNHEY and CDR2 is SMNVEV in the germline V gene (reference sequence). The CDR3 sequence is 16 residues long. The CDR3, as DNA: TGTGCCAGCTCCCCCAGGAGCCCTTTCTCTGGAAACACCATATATTTT. It specifies CASSPRSPFSGNTIYF.

The gene calls are TRBV20-1 and TRBJ2-3; 12 bases fit TRBD2. Looked up from germline, CDR1 is DFQATT and CDR2 is SNEGSKA (reference sequence). V lost 3 bases and J lost 4; bases outside the gene matches: 5. The CDR3 contains 15 residues. The CDR3 sequence: CSARTSGSWADTQYF. As DNA, the CDR3 is TGCAGTGCTAGGACTAGCGGGAGTTGGGCAGATACGCAGTATTTT.

This clone was counted at least ten times. The V and J genes are TRBV28 and TRBJ2-5; 7 bases fit TRBD2. CDR1 is MDHEN, CDR2 SYDVKM, per germline. Trimming took 5 bases from V and 4 from J; bases not matched to a gene: 7. CDR3 length equals 14 residues. The CDR3 here is CASSTSTSLETQYF. The CDR3 DNA sequence: TGTGCCAGCAGTACCTCGACTAGCTTAGAGACCCAGTACTTC.

This chain links TRBV20-1 with TRBJ1-5; 8 positions match TRBD1. The germline CDR1 and CDR2 sequences are DFQATT and SNEGSKA (reference sequence). The V segment lost 2 bases and the J segment 5 bases; nucleotides outside the gene matches: 8. This CDR3 region has 15 residues. CDR3 sequence (DNA): TGCAGTGCTAGACGACAAGGGACAGGAGATCAGCCCCAGCATTTT. Amino acids: CSARRQGTGDQPQHF.

A few counts support this clone. The V gene is TRBV6-5, the J gene TRBJ2-7; D is possibly TRBD1 or TRBD2 (5 bases each). CDR3 size: 14 residues. V lost 2 bases to trimming and J lost 3 bases, with 11 bases between them. Germline CDR1 reads MNHEY; CDR2 reads SVGAGI. CDR3 DNA: TGTGCCAGCAGTTACGGGGGTCTAGGCTACGAGCAGTACTTC. Its protein is CASSYGGLGYEQYF.

The chain recombines TRBV4-1 with TRBJ1-1; D is undetermined. Trimming took off 0 bases at V and 8 bases at J, with 16 bases between the two ends. Looked up from germline, CDR1 is MGHRA and CDR2 is YSYEKL. The CDR3 sequence is 15 residues long. This CDR3 reads CASSQDMTDSGEAFF. DNA for the CDR3: TGCGCCAGCAGCCAAGATATGACGGACTCCGGCGAAGCTTTCTTT.

V is TRBV18 and J is TRBJ1-1, with a tentative D call TRBD1 (5 bases). This CDR3 is built from 14 residues. Germline V gene sequence: CDR1 KGHSH, CDR2 LQKENI. Trimming stripped 2 bases from V and 3 bases from J, with 10 bases between. The CDR3: CASSPGAGDTEAFF. In nucleotides, the CDR3 is TGTGCCAGCTCACCAGGGGCGGGGGACACTGAAGCTTTCTTT. Drawing the rest from reference TRBV18 and TRBJ1-1, the complete variable domain is NAGVMQNPRHLVRRRGQEARLRCSPMKGHSHVYWYRQLPEEGLKFMVYLQKENIIDESGMPKERFSAEFPKEGPSILRIQQVVRGDSAAYFCASSPGAGDTEAFFGQGTRLTVV.

Only a few counts were recorded for this clone. V is TRBV29-1 and J is TRBJ2-3; D call uncertain. The CDR3 length is 12 residues. V was trimmed by 4 bases and J by 6 bases, leaving 11 bases between them. Germline V CDR1 and CDR2: SQVTM, ANQGSEA. CDR3 protein: CSVVNRVDTQYF. The CDR3 nucleotides are TGCAGCGTTGTTAACCGGGTGGATACGCAGTATTTT.

The genes are TRBV11-2 and TRBJ1-1; D call uncertain. This CDR3 spans 13 amino acids. The germline V and J ends were trimmed by 6 bases and 0 bases, with 8 bases remaining between them. CDR1 and CDR2 from the germline V gene are SGHAT and FQNNGV. The CDR3 DNA sequence: TGTGCCAGCAGACGCCAGATGAACACTGAAGCTTTCTTT. This encodes CASRRQMNTEAFF.

This clone was recorded once. The chain recombines TRBV5-1 with TRBJ2-3; D remains ambiguous. The CDR3 totals 15 residues. V lost 4 bases, J lost 0 bases, and 12 bases lay in between. In germline, CDR1 is SGHRS, CDR2 YFSETQ. The CDR3 is CASSHPLQSTDTQYF. The CDR3 DNA is TGCGCCAGCAGCCACCCGCTACAGAGCACAGATACGCAGTATTTT.

This clone was detected only a few times. A much larger clone sits a single nucleotide away, making a read error possible. V is TRBV6-4 and J is TRBJ2-2, with D perhaps matching TRBD2 (6 bases). The germline V gene encodes CDR1 MRHNA and CDR2 SNTAGT. The CDR3 consists of 16 residues. As DNA, the CDR3 is TGTGCCAGCAGTGACTCGGCGGGGCGGGGCACCTGGGAGCTGTTTTTT. Amino acid sequence: CASSDSAGRGTWELFF.

This clone was counted at least ten times. The chain is built from TRBV28 and TRBJ2-1; TRBD2 matches at 8 bases. Trimming cost V 6 bases and J 7 bases; bases outside gene matches: 11. CDR3 length: 15 amino acids. CDR1 is MDHEN and CDR2 is SYDVKM in the germline V gene. CDR3 nucleotide sequence: TGTGCCAGCAGGGTAGGGAAAGCGGGAGTAAATGAGCAGTTCTTC. Its translation is CASRVGKAGVNEQFF.

The chain has TRBV11-2 and TRBJ1-2, with a tentative D call TRBD1 (6 bases). Trimming pared 5 bases from V and 4 bases from J, leaving 20 bases between. This CDR3 has 16 residues. Germline V gene sequence: CDR1 SGHAT, CDR2 FQNNGV. CDR3 in amino acids: CASSQMGRGQFYGYTF. The CDR3, as DNA: TGTGCCAGCAGCCAGATGGGACGTGGACAGTTCTATGGCTACACCTTC.

The chain uses TRBV4-1 and TRBJ2-1; D perhaps matches TRBD1 (6 bases). The CDR3 extends over 12 amino acids. Between the trimmed V and J ends, which lost 1 base and 8 bases, there was a span of 6 bases. Germline CDR1 reads MGHRA; CDR2 reads YSYEKL. CDR3 sequence: CASSQAGDEQFF. The CDR3 DNA reads TGCGCCAGCAGCCAAGCAGGGGATGAGCAGTTCTTC.

This chain's CDR3 is CASSSSGASGNTIYF. CDR3 coding DNA: TGCGCCAGCAGCTCTTCAGGGGCCTCTGGAAACACCATATATTTT. The chain links TRBV5-1 to TRBJ1-3; tentatively, D is TRBD1 (6 bases). The V gene lost 3 bases and the J gene lost 0 bases, with 10 bases spanning the gap. Germline V gives CDR1 SGHRS, CDR2 YFSETQ. This CDR3 spans 15 amino acids.

This clone rates as large. The CDR3 DNA sequence: TGTGCCAGCAGTGAATGGACTAGCGGGAGGGGCGGGGAGCTGTTTTTT. It yields the protein CASSEWTSGRGGELFF. The chain joins TRBV6-1 to TRBJ2-2; 15 positions agree with TRBD2. Germline V gives CDR1 MNHNS, CDR2 SASEGT. CDR3 size: 16 residues. Trimming cost V 2 bases and J 7 bases; bases outside gene matches: 2.

In this sample, this clone turned up a few times. V usage is TRBV6-5 and J usage is TRBJ1-5, with D perhaps TRBD1 (5 bases). This CDR3 has 16 amino acids. Germline values: CDR1 MNHEY, CDR2 SVGAGI. V lost 2 bases and J lost 1, with 12 bases in between. DNA of the CDR3: TGTGCCAGCAGTTACGATGGGGGTAGGAGCAATCAGCCCCAGCATTTT. As protein: CASSYDGGRSNQPQHF.

This clone was counted a few times. The V and J genes are TRBV28 and TRBJ2-7, with no clear D. CDR1 is MDHEN, CDR2 SYDVKM, per germline. This CDR3 spans 15 amino acids. The V and J ends lost 4 bases and 1 base respectively, with 14 bases between them. The CDR3 sequence: CASSWPCNPSYEQYF. CDR3 sequence (DNA): TGTGCCAGCAGTTGGCCATGTAATCCATCCTACGAGCAGTACTTC.

This clone was observed a handful of times. The chain uses TRBV6-2 or TRBV6-3 and TRBJ2-5; D remains ambiguous. The CDR3 runs 14 residues. The V end was cut by 8 bases, the J end by 2 bases, with 15 bases between. CDR1 is MNHEY, CDR2 SVGEGT, per germline. The CDR3 sequence is CASLSDYFQETQYF. CDR3 sequence (DNA): TGTGCCAGCCTTTCGGATTACTTTCAAGAGACCCAGTACTTC.

There are many counts of this clone. The CDR3 spells CASSRRDRSGTEAFF. CDR3 bases: TGTGCCAGCAGCCGCAGGGACAGGTCCGGGACTGAAGCTTTCTTT. The rearrangement uses TRBV3-1 and TRBJ1-1; the match to TRBD1 covers 8 bases. J lost 5 bases, V lost 4 bases, and 9 bases had no gene match. The CDR3 sequence is 15 residues long. CDR1 is LGHDT and CDR2 is YNNKEL in the germline V gene (reference sequence).

This clone was picked up many times. The chain joins TRBV12-3 or TRBV12-4 to TRBJ1-1; D gene ambiguous. The germline V and J ends were trimmed by 5 bases and 6 bases, with 13 bases remaining between them. The CDR3 loop spans 13 amino acids. The CDR3 loop reads CASSPMGGSEAFF. In DNA, the CDR3 is TGTGCCAGCAGTCCCATGGGTGGATCTGAAGCTTTCTTT.

This clone was observed many times. The chain joins TRBV20-1 to TRBJ2-1; D is perhaps TRBD1 (6 bases). V was cut by 6 bases and J by 1 base, with 10 bases left in between. In germline, CDR1 is DFQATT, CDR2 SNEGSKA (reference sequence). The CDR3 spans 13 residues. The CDR3 spells CSALRGSYNEQFF. In DNA form, the CDR3 reads TGCAGTGCCCTGAGGGGGTCCTACAATGAGCAGTTCTTC.

This clone was seen a few times. The chain couples TRBV7-2 to TRBJ2-7; D might be TRBD1 or TRBD2, each matching 6 bases. Trimming pared 5 bases from V and 7 bases from J, leaving 18 bases between. Germline lookup yields CDR1 SGHTA and CDR2 FQGNSA. This CDR3 has 14 amino acids. The CDR3 sequence is CASSPTWGAGEQYF. The CDR3 region has the DNA TGTGCCAGCAGCCCAACATGGGGGGCAGGGGAGCAGTACTTC.

The CDR3 loop is CASSSGDGRHVYTF. DNA for the CDR3: TGCGCCAGCAGCTCCGGTGACGGGCGCCATGTCTACACCTTC. The chain recombines TRBV5-1 with TRBJ1-2, with unresolved D. Trimming pared 3 bases from V and 10 bases from J, leaving 19 bases between. CDR1 and CDR2 (germline): SGHRS, YFSETQ. This CDR3 region has 14 residues.

The chain carries TRBV28 and TRBJ1-5, with D perhaps TRBD1 (6 bases). The CDR3 loop spans 14 amino acids. V lost 7 bases, J lost 6 bases, and 16 bases lay in between. Germline assignment: CDR1 MDHEN and CDR2 SYDVKM. The CDR3 nucleotides read TGTGCCAGCACCTTGGGGGGGGCCGGTCAGCCCCAGCATTTT. Amino acids: CASTLGGAGQPQHF.

This clone was seen ten or more times. V usage is TRBV6-1 and J usage is TRBJ1-2, with 8 nucleotides matching TRBD1. CDR3 length equals 15 residues. V was pared by 6 bases and J by 0 bases, with 6 bases of the junction left unmatched. Germline CDR1 MNHNS, CDR2 SASEGT. The CDR3: CASRPLTGANYGYTF. The CDR3 bases are TGTGCCAGCAGACCCTTGACAGGGGCTAACTATGGCTACACCTTC.

Only a few counts were recorded for this clone. The chain employs TRBV29-1 and TRBJ1-4; D is unresolved. This CDR3 is 12 amino acids long. V lost 4 bases, J lost 17 bases, and 20 bases lay in between. Germline CDR1 reads SQVTM; CDR2 reads ANQGSEA. CDR3 amino acids: CSVGEQSGRLFF. The DNA of the CDR3 is TGCAGCGTTGGGGAGCAGTCGGGAAGACTTTTTTTT.

This clone appeared a single time. J is TRBJ2-2 and V is TRBV5-1; the match to TRBD2 covers 8 bases. This CDR3 spans 15 amino acids. Germline V lookup: CDR1 SGHRS, CDR2 YFSETQ. The J segment lost 6 bases and the V segment lost 4 bases, leaving 8 bases of the junction unmatched. CDR3 sequence: CASSTSGRGSGELFF. The CDR3 region has the DNA TGCGCCAGCAGCACGAGCGGGAGAGGGTCCGGGGAGCTGTTTTTT.

This sequence joins TRBV27 and TRBJ2-7; D assignment may be TRBD1 or TRBD2 (5 bases each). Trimming took off 10 bases at V and 7 bases at J, with 14 bases between the two ends. The CDR3 sequence is 11 residues long. Germline CDR1 is MNHEY and CDR2 is SMNVEV (reference sequence). CDR3 sequence reads: CATVSGQEQYF. Written as DNA, the CDR3 is TGTGCCACCGTATCGGGGCAGGAGCAGTACTTC.

This clone has a count of ten or more. The CDR3 spells CASSPPSTVHEQYF. The CDR3, as DNA: TGTGCCAGCAGCCCCCCGTCGACAGTCCACGAGCAGTACTTC. The V call is TRBV7-9, the J call TRBJ2-7; D is possibly TRBD1 (5 bases). Germline V CDR1 and CDR2: SEHNR, FQNEAQ (reference sequence). The CDR3 is 14 amino acids. Trimming pared 5 bases from V and 5 bases from J, leaving 16 bases between.

The CDR3 loop reads CASSLGGWAGEQYF. CDR3 sequence (DNA): TGTGCCAGCAGCTTAGGGGGATGGGCGGGCGAGCAGTACTTC. V usage is TRBV11-2 and J usage is TRBJ2-7; maybe TRBD2 (5 bases). The ends were cut back, 1 base at V and 6 bases at J, with 13 bases in the middle. The CDR3 consists of 14 residues. Germline V gene sequence: CDR1 SGHAT, CDR2 FQNNGV.